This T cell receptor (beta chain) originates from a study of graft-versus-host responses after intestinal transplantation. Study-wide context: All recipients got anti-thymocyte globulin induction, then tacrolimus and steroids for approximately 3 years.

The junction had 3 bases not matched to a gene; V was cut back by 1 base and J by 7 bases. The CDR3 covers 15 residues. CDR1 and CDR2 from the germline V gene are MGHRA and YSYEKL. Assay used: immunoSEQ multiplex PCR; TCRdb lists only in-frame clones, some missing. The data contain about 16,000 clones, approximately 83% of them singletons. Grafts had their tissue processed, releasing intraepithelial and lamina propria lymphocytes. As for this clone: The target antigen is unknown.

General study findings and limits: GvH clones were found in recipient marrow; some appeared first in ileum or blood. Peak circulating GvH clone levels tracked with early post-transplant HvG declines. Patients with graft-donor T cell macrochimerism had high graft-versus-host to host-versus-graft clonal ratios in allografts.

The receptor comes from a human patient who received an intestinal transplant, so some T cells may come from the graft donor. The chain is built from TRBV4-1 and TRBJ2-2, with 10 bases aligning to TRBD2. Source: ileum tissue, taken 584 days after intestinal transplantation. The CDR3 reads CASSQVGLAIGELFF. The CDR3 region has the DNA TGCGCCAGCAGCCAAGTGGGACTAGCGATCGGGGAGCTGTTTTTT.